This entry lists 4 T cell receptor beta chains sequenced from one sample in a study of blood T cell repertoires in COVID-19. Using immunoSEQ multiplex PCR, the repertoire was profiled, and TCRdb retains in-frame clones only, with some absent. The profile shows about 250,000 clones, around 90% of them singletons. Sequenced input: peripheral blood. The receptors were sampled from a man of 80 years or more with acute or convalescent COVID-19.

The chain combines TRBV10-1 with TRBJ1-3; 7 positions agree with TRBD1. Trimming removed 2 bases from V and 4 bases from J; junction bases left unmatched: 8. CDR1 WNHNN and CDR2 SYGVQD come from the germline V gene (reference sequence). This CDR3 has 16 residues. Written as DNA, the CDR3 is TGCGCCAGCAGTGAGCATAAGGGGGCGCGGGGAAACACCATATATTTT. Its translation: CASSEHKGARGNTIYF.

The V call is TRBV7-2, the J call TRBJ1-2, with 10 bases matching TRBD1. The J segment lost 3 bases and the V segment lost 5 bases, leaving 12 bases of the junction unmatched. This CDR3 comprises 17 residues. CDR1 is SGHTA, CDR2 FQGNSA, per germline. In DNA form, the CDR3 reads TGTGCCAGCAGCCCGGTCATTGGACAGGGGGGGGACTATGGCTACACCTTC. This translates into CASSPVIGQGGDYGYTF.

Details on this clone: The sample carries other DNA sequences with the same CDR3. This chain joins TRBV4-3 and TRBJ2-3; D is undetermined. V was clipped by 1 base and J by 1 base, with 9 bases between them. Germline loops: CDR1 LGHNA, CDR2 YSLEER. The CDR3 is made up of 15 amino acids. The CDR3 DNA reads as TGCGCCAGCAGCCAAGTGTCTGCAGGCACAGATACGCAGTATTTT. Translated: CASSQVSAGTDTQYF.

The V call is TRBV6-2 or TRBV6-3, the J call TRBJ1-5, with a tentative D call TRBD1 (5 bases). The germline CDR1 and CDR2 sequences are MNHEY and SVGEGT. The CDR3 consists of 19 residues. V shed 0 bases and J shed 0 bases, with 18 bases lying between them. The CDR3 loop is CASSYSSREGGYSNQPQHF. The DNA for the CDR3 is TGTGCCAGCAGTTACTCGAGCAGGGAGGGAGGTTATAGCAATCAGCCCCAGCATTTT.